These 30 T cell receptor beta chains originate from one sample sequenced in a study of blood T cell repertoires in COVID-19. The repertoire was sequenced with immunoSEQ multiplex PCR; TCRdb's copy has only in-frame clones and lacks some. Altogether roughly 150,000 clones are present, about 80% being singletons, with the ten largest covering 3% to 3.5%. Input material: PBMCs or T cells enriched from blood (not recorded which). All receptors come from an older woman who had recovered from COVID-19.

The chain carries TRBV2 and TRBJ2-5; 7 bases line up with TRBD2. Trimming at V came to 2 bases and at J to 2 bases, leaving 11 bases not matched to a gene. Germline values: CDR1 SNHLY, CDR2 FYNNEI. The CDR3 runs 17 residues. The CDR3 bases are TGTGCCAGCAGTGAACACTTGTCTCTAGCGGAACAAGAGACCCAGTACTTC. Protein: CASSEHLSLAEQETQYF.

Remarks on this clone: One end of the junction fails to match germline, which may point to a read error. CDR3 nucleotides: TGTGCCAGCAGTATGACAGTCAATTCACCCCTCCACTTT. Translating gives CASSMTVNSPLHF. The chain recombines TRBV19 with TRBJ1-6; weak D call: TRBD1 (5 bases). The germline CDR1 and CDR2 sequences are LNHDA and SQIVND (reference sequence). CDR3 length: 13 amino acids.

This chain joins TRBV19 and TRBJ1-5; no firm D call. V was clipped by 3 bases and J by 4 bases, with 7 bases between them. CDR1 LNHDA and CDR2 SQIVND come from the germline V gene (reference sequence). The CDR3 extends over 13 amino acids. The CDR3 reads CASSIRGNQPQHF. CDR3 sequence (DNA): TGTGCCAGTAGTATTCGAGGTAATCAGCCCCAGCATTTT.

This clone was counted between two and nine times. The CDR3 sequence is CASSLAGQGLGGYTF. The DNA for the CDR3 is TGTGCCAGCAGCTTAGCGGGACAGGGTCTAGGTGGCTACACCTTC. The rearrangement uses TRBV7-8 and TRBJ1-2, with 9 bases lining up with TRBD1. Trimming at V came to 0 bases and at J to 7 bases, leaving 6 bases not matched to a gene. Germline V gene data show CDR1 as SGHVS and CDR2 as FQNEAQ. CDR3 length: 15 amino acids.

The chain uses TRBV5-6 and TRBJ2-5; TRBD2 matches at 9 bases. The CDR3 has 15 amino acids. Germline V gene sequence: CDR1 SGHDT, CDR2 YYEEEE. V lost 4 bases to trimming and J lost 0 bases; unmatched junction nucleotides: 4. DNA of the CDR3: TGTGCCAGCAGCGACTTAGCGGGGGACCAAGAGACCCAGTACTTC. Translating gives CASSDLAGDQETQYF.

The gene calls are TRBV18 and TRBJ2-7; perhaps TRBD1 as D (5 bases). The germline V gene encodes CDR1 KGHSH and CDR2 LQKENI. V shed 8 bases and J shed 3 bases, with 20 bases lying between them. This CDR3 has 15 residues. The CDR3 coding sequence is TGTGCCAGCGCTCGGGTCCAGGGCATGCTCTACGAGCAGTACTTC. Amino acid sequence: CASARVQGMLYEQYF.

In DNA form, the CDR3 reads TGTGCCAGCAAGGAGGAGTCCTATGGCTACACCTTC. The encoded protein is CASKEESYGYTF. The genes are TRBV2 and TRBJ1-2; unclear D gene. Germline CDR1 reads SNHLY; CDR2 reads FYNNEI. Trimming stripped 7 bases from V and 4 bases from J, with 10 bases between. This CDR3 comprises 12 residues.

The genes are TRBV7-9 and TRBJ2-2; 7 bases line up with TRBD1. The CDR3 spans 14 residues. Germline V gives CDR1 SEHNR, CDR2 FQNEAQ (reference sequence). Losses at the gene ends were 5 bases for V and 3 bases for J; bases not matched to a gene: 3. The CDR3 nucleotides read TGTGCCAGCAGCCGGGGACAGCACACCGGGGAGCTGTTTTTT. This translates into CASSRGQHTGELFF.

V is TRBV19 and J is TRBJ1-6; D is perhaps TRBD1 (5 bases). The V gene's germline CDR1 is LNHDA and CDR2 SQIVND (reference sequence). Trimming left V 5 bases short and J 10 bases short, with 15 bases between. This CDR3 region has 14 residues. This chain's CDR3 is CASSARGGESPLHF. The CDR3 nucleotides are TGTGCCAGTAGTGCTCGGGGGGGGGAATCACCCCTCCACTTT.

At least ten counts were recorded for this clone. This chain uses TRBV6-2 or TRBV6-3 with TRBJ1-1, with 11 bases identical to TRBD1. V lost 0 bases to trimming and J lost 5 bases; unmatched junction nucleotides: 11. The CDR3 spans 18 residues. Per the germline V gene, CDR1 is MNHEY and CDR2 is SVGEGT. CDR3 nucleotides: TGTGCCAGCAGTTACTCGGCGGGACAGGGGGGAGGGAAGACTGAAGCTTTCTTT. The encoded protein is CASSYSAGQGGGKTEAFF.

The chain employs TRBV7-2 and TRBJ2-4; D not resolved. The V gene lost 4 bases and the J gene lost 3 bases, with 13 bases spanning the gap. Germline V gives CDR1 SGHTA, CDR2 FQGNSA. The CDR3 has 15 amino acids. Written as DNA, the CDR3 is TGTGCCAGCAGCTATACGACATTAGGCAAAAACATTCAGTACTTC. Amino acid sequence: CASSYTTLGKNIQYF.

As for this clone: Other DNA variants within this sample encode the same CDR3. This chain joins TRBV6-5 and TRBJ2-7; TRBD1 matches 8 bases. Germline lookup yields CDR1 MNHEY and CDR2 SVGAGI. The CDR3 has 15 residues. The V gene end was trimmed by 2 bases and the J gene end by 3 bases; junction bases not matched to a gene: 6. The CDR3 coding sequence is TGTGCCAGCAGTTACACCAGGGGGCCCGGCTACGAGCAGTACTTC. Residues: CASSYTRGPGYEQYF.

The chain is built from TRBV3-1 (or the pseudogene TRBV3-2) and TRBJ2-2; 9 bases map to TRBD1. Germline CDR1 and CDR2: LGHDT and YNNKEL (reference sequence). This CDR3 spans 17 amino acids. Trimming took 4 bases from V and 4 from J; bases not matched to a gene: 10. CDR3 protein: CASSRTGGAVPTGELFF. The CDR3 DNA is TGTGCCAGCAGCCGAACAGGGGGCGCAGTTCCCACCGGGGAGCTGTTTTTT.

This clone was recorded a few times. The chain employs TRBV5-1 and TRBJ1-2; D is possibly TRBD1 (5 bases). Deletions cut 0 bases from V and 6 bases from J, with 15 bases between. This CDR3 spans 15 amino acids. Looked up from germline, CDR1 is SGHRS and CDR2 is YFSETQ. CDR3 bases: TGCGCCAGCAGCTTGGGGCCGGGGGTAGAAAATGGCTACACCTTC. Residues: CASSLGPGVENGYTF. The entire variable domain, with the rest obtained from reference TRBV5-1 and TRBJ1-2, is as follows: KAGVTQTPRYLIKTRGQQVTLSCSPISGHRSVSWYQQTPGQGLQFLFEYFSETQRNKGNFPGRFSGRQFSNSRSEMNVSTLELGDSALYLCASSLGPGVENGYTFGSGTRLTVV.

This sequence joins TRBV19 and TRBJ1-2; D call uncertain. From germline, CDR1 is LNHDA and CDR2 SQIVND (reference sequence). The CDR3 runs 13 residues. Trimming removed 3 bases from V and 4 bases from J, with 9 bases in between. This CDR3 is CASSIPGTYGYTF. CDR3 DNA sequence: TGTGCCAGTAGTATCCCGGGAACCTATGGCTACACCTTC.

The gene calls are TRBV10-3 and TRBJ1-5, with D unclear. CDR1 and CDR2 from the germline V gene are ENHRY and SYGVKD. The CDR3 consists of 14 residues. With 10 bases removed from V and 0 bases from J, the gap between germline ends came to 13 bases. CDR3 sequence reads: CATQHSTSNQPQHF. Written as DNA, the CDR3 is TGTGCCACCCAGCACAGTACTAGCAATCAGCCCCAGCATTTT.

V usage is TRBV5-1 and J usage is TRBJ1-1; TRBD1 is a possible D gene (6 bases). Germline assignment: CDR1 SGHRS and CDR2 YFSETQ. This CDR3 is built from 14 residues. Trimming stripped 7 bases from V and 1 base from J, with 14 bases between. The CDR3, as DNA: TGCGCCAGCCTCTTTGGGGGCAGGAACACTGAAGCTTTCTTT. Protein sequence: CASLFGGRNTEAFF.

This clone was recorded once. The chain links TRBV7-9 to TRBJ1-3; D unresolved. V lost 1 base and J 5 bases, leaving 15 bases between the germline ends. Germline loops: CDR1 SEHNR, CDR2 FQNEAQ (reference sequence). The CDR3 length is 16 residues. The CDR3 DNA sequence: TGTGCCAGCAGCTTAGAAACAGATGTCAGGAGAAACACCATATATTTT. This sequence encodes CASSLETDVRRNTIYF. Based on the CDR3 plus reference TRBV7-9 and TRBJ1-3, the full variable domain is DTGVSQNPRHKITKRGQNVTFRCDPISEHNRLYWYRQTLGQGPEFLTYFQNEAQLEKSRLLSDRFSAERPKGSFSTLEIQRTEQGDSAMYLCASSLETDVRRNTIYFGEGSWLTVV.

J is TRBJ1-1 and V is TRBV6-5, with D unresolved. The germline gives CDR1 MNHEY, CDR2 SVGAGI. The CDR3 is made up of 14 amino acids. The V end lost 2 bases, the J end lost 1 base, and 8 bases lay between the germline ends. The CDR3 sequence: CASSYDVGNTEAFF. CDR3 DNA: TGTGCCAGCAGTTACGATGTCGGGAACACTGAAGCTTTCTTT.

J is TRBJ1-1 and V is TRBV7-3; D perhaps matches TRBD1 (6 bases). CDR1 SGHTA and CDR2 FQGTGA come from the germline V gene. This CDR3 has 14 amino acids. V lost 1 base and J 4 bases, leaving 10 bases between the germline ends. DNA of the CDR3: TGTGCCAGCAGCTTAAGACAGGACGGCACTGAAGCTTTCTTT. Translation gives CASSLRQDGTEAFF.

V usage is TRBV2 and J usage is TRBJ2-2; 7 bases match TRBD1. Trimming took 8 bases from V and 1 from J; bases not matched to a gene: 7. The CDR3 spans 15 residues. CDR1 and CDR2 (germline): SNHLY, FYNNEI. Here the CDR3 DNA reads TGTGCCAGCGTATTAGGGACAGTGAACACCGGGGAGCTGTTTTTT. Translation gives CASVLGTVNTGELFF.

This clone occurred a few times. The V gene is TRBV6-4, the J gene TRBJ2-6; D is unclear. CDR3 size: 16 residues. V was cut by 0 bases and J by 2 bases, with 8 bases left in between. Per germline, CDR1 MRHNA and CDR2 SNTAGT. CDR3 DNA: TGTGCCAGCAGTGACTCTAAAGACACTGGGGCCAACGTCCTGACTTTC. Residues: CASSDSKDTGANVLTF.

CDR3 nucleotides: TGCGCCAGCAGTGAGCCAACGGGGGTCGGATTCTCCTACAATGAGCAGTTCTTC. Its translation is CASSEPTGVGFSYNEQFF. V gene TRBV10-2 combines with J gene TRBJ2-1, with a tentative D call TRBD2 (6 bases). Trimming cost V 2 bases and J 0 bases, with 17 bases left between them. The CDR3 is 18 amino acids. Germline assignment: CDR1 WSHSY and CDR2 SAAADI.

A few counts support this clone. This rearrangement joins TRBV18 to TRBJ2-1; 11 nucleotides match TRBD2. The junction had 9 bases not matched to a gene; V was cut back by 4 bases and J by 1 base. The CDR3 is 18 amino acids. Germline V CDR1 and CDR2: KGHSH, LQKENI. CDR3 nucleotide sequence: TGTGCCAGCTCACAAGCTAGTCCTAGCGGGGGGTCCTACAATGAGCAGTTCTTC. Translated, it gives CASSQASPSGGSYNEQFF.

The sample holds a few counts of this clone. The J gene is TRBJ2-7, the V gene TRBV29-1; 10 nucleotides line up with TRBD1. The CDR3 consists of 13 residues. The junction had 7 bases not matched to a gene; V was cut back by 7 bases and J by 4 bases. Germline-derived CDR1 and CDR2 are SQVTM and ANQGSEA. The CDR3 loop is CSATTGGGYEQYF. CDR3 bases: TGCAGCGCTACGACAGGGGGCGGGTACGAGCAGTACTTC.

This clone was seen only a few times. This chain links TRBV20-1 with TRBJ1-4, with a tentative D call TRBD1 (6 bases). The germline V gene has CDR1 DFQATT and CDR2 SNEGSKA (reference sequence). The length of the CDR3 is 11 residues. The V end lost 5 bases, the J end lost 10 bases, and 11 bases lay between the germline ends. The chain's CDR3 is CSAYLGGKLFF. As DNA, the CDR3 is TGCAGTGCTTATCTAGGGGGAAAACTGTTTTTT.

This rearrangement joins TRBV3-1 (or the pseudogene TRBV3-2) to TRBJ1-2; possibly TRBD1 for D (6 bases). This CDR3 comprises 13 residues. Trimming cost V 5 bases and J 7 bases, with 14 bases left between them. Germline CDR1 reads LGHDT; CDR2 reads YNNKEL (reference sequence). The CDR3 here is CASSVLGASGYTF. In DNA form, the CDR3 reads TGTGCCAGCAGCGTCTTGGGGGCTAGTGGCTACACCTTC.

V usage is TRBV3-1 (or the pseudogene TRBV3-2) and J usage is TRBJ2-7, with 12 bases lining up with TRBD2. CDR1 LGHDT and CDR2 YNNKEL come from the germline V gene (reference sequence). This CDR3 spans 16 amino acids. V lost 1 base to trimming and J lost 3 bases; unmatched junction nucleotides: 4. The CDR3 sequence is CASSQAGLAGSYEQYF. CDR3 bases: TGTGCCAGCAGCCAAGCGGGACTAGCGGGCAGCTACGAGCAGTACTTC.

This clone was observed once. The chain uses TRBV30 and TRBJ1-5; TRBD1 aligns across 9 bases. Germline V lookup: CDR1 GTSNPN, CDR2 SVGIG (reference sequence). The CDR3 extends over 15 amino acids. Trimming took 2 bases from V and 5 from J; bases not matched to a gene: 7. The CDR3, as DNA: TGTGCCTGGAGTCGGGACAGGGTATGGGATCAGCCCCAGCATTTT. As protein: CAWSRDRVWDQPQHF. The full variable domain, rest sourced from reference TRBV30 and TRBJ1-5, is SQTIHQWPATLVQPVGSPLSLECTVEGTSNPNLYWYRQAAGRGLQLLFYSVGIGQISSEVPQNLSASRPQDRQFILSSKKLLLSDSGFYLCAWSRDRVWDQPQHFGDGTRLSIL.

This clone has just one count. CDR3 sequence (DNA): TGTGCCAGCAATCGACTCAACACAGATACGCAGTATTTT. Amino acid sequence: CASNRLNTDTQYF. This chain joins TRBV7-8 and TRBJ2-3; D call uncertain. Trimming removed 7 bases at V and 2 bases at J, with 10 bases between. Germline lookup yields CDR1 SGHVS and CDR2 FQNEAQ. The CDR3 consists of 13 residues.